A selection of T cell receptor beta chains follows, all from one sample in a study of T cell responses to AZD1222 COVID-19 vaccine. Produced via immunoSEQ multiplex PCR; TCRdb's table is partial and in-frame only. This sample has 95,000 to 150,000 clones, with about 89% found just once. The sequencing used peripheral blood, collected on day 0 of AZD1222 vaccination. The source of these receptors is an adult in good health. Both conserved end residues are part of each CDR3. The D gene is left open where the match is weak. Clone size is not always given. Where it is, it says once, few, many or a class for expanded clones.

>TRBJ1-1|NA|TRBV5-1|NA
CASSSGTEVNTEAFF
TGCGCCAGCAGCTCGGGCACCGAGGTGAACACTGAAGCTTTCTTT
>TRBJ1-6|NA|TRBV6-1|NA
CASSELGENSPLHF
TGTGCCAGCAGTGAATTGGGGGAAAATTCACCCCTCCACTTT
>TRBJ1-2|NA|TRBV30|NA
CALGREGGYTF
TGTGCCCTAGGACGTGAGGGAGGCTACACCTTC
>TRBJ2-7|TRBD2|TRBV30|NA
CAWSVRMRREEYYEQYF
TGTGCCTGGAGTGTACGAATGAGGCGGGAGGAATACTACGAGCAGTACTTC
>TRBJ2-6|TRBD1|TRBV7-9|NA
CASSRDRDSGANVLTF
TGTGCCAGCAGCCGAGACAGGGACTCTGGGGCCAACGTCCTGACTTTC
>TRBJ2-7|TRBD2|TRBV7-3|NA
CASSLSGTSGGYEQYF
TGTGCCAGCAGCTTATCCGGGACTAGCGGGGGCTACGAGCAGTACTTC
>TRBJ2-5|TRBD2|TRBV13|NA
CASSLGTSVETQYF
TGTGCCAGCAGCTTAGGAACTAGCGTAGAGACCCAGTACTTC
>TRBJ1-5|TRBD1|TRBV6-5|NA
CASSYRTGVNQPQHF
TGTGCCAGCAGTTATAGGACAGGGGTCAATCAGCCCCAGCATTTT
>TRBJ2-5|NA|TRBV1|few
CTSSQGRVATHQETQYF
TGCACCAGCAGCCAAGGTAGAGTAGCGACCCACCAAGAGACCCAGTACTTC
>TRBJ1-1|NA|TRBV5-5|NA
CASSQDGWDTEAFF
TGTGCCAGCAGCCAGGACGGGTGGGACACTGAAGCTTTCTTT
>TRBJ1-1|NA|TRBV4-3|NA
CASSPRQALNTEAFF
TGCGCCAGCAGCCCCCGACAGGCGCTGAACACTGAAGCTTTCTTT
>TRBJ2-7|NA|TRBV6-5|NA
CASITAGTAPYEQYF
TGTGCCAGCATCACCGCGGGGACGGCCCCCTACGAGCAGTACTTC
>TRBJ1-2|TRBD1|TRBV2|NA
CASNEHRGNYGYTF
TGTGCCAGCAACGAACACAGGGGAAACTATGGCTACACCTTC
>TRBJ2-7|NA|TRBV9|NA
CASSVFPTGYEQYF
TGTGCCAGCAGCGTATTCCCTACCGGCTACGAGCAGTACTTC
>TRBJ1-1|NA|TRBV11-2|few
CASSLGVTDRDGTEAFF
TGTGCCAGCAGCTTAGGGGTGACAGACCGGGATGGCACTGAAGCTTTCTTT
>TRBJ2-7|TRBD1|TRBV3-1/TRBV3-2|few
CASSHRQGQGHSRQYF
TGTGCCAGCAGCCATCGCCAGGGACAGGGCCATTCGCGGCAGTACTTC
>TRBJ1-2|NA|TRBV5-5|NA
CASSLADGGRGGYTF
TGTGCCAGCAGCTTGGCCGACGGGGGGCGAGGTGGCTACACCTTC
>TRBJ2-1|NA|TRBV27|NA
CASSLTGAYNEQFF
TGTGCCAGCAGTTTAACGGGAGCCTACAATGAGCAGTTCTTC